This T cell receptor (beta chain) comes out of a study of CD8 T cells in Susac syndrome. Per germline, CDR1 SGHRS and CDR2 YFSETQ. The V gene lost 1 base and the J gene lost 0 bases, with 17 bases spanning the gap. This CDR3 region has 17 residues. Reverse transcription of roughly 0.5 to 1 ug RNA was carried out with random hexamers. TCRdb re-called the immunoSEQ multiplex PCR reads through MiXCR, storing one row per CDR3 protein. The data show some 100,000 distinct CDR3 sequences, around nine tenths seen once. Sequenced sample: CD4+ T cells from PBMCs. This chain connects TRBV5-1 to TRBJ2-7; D unclear. This TCR was recovered from a human donor in good health. Here the CDR3 DNA reads TGCGCCAGCAGCTTGCCACTCCGGCAGGAGTTCTCCTACGAGCAGTACTTC. It specifies CASSLPLRQEFSYEQYF. Variable domain in full (rest from reference TRBV5-1 and TRBJ2-7): KAGVTQTPRYLIKTRGQQVTLSCSPISGHRSVSWYQQTPGQGLQFLFEYFSETQRNKGNFPGRFSGRQFSNSRSEMNVSTLELGDSALYLCASSLPLRQEFSYEQYFGPGTRLTVT.